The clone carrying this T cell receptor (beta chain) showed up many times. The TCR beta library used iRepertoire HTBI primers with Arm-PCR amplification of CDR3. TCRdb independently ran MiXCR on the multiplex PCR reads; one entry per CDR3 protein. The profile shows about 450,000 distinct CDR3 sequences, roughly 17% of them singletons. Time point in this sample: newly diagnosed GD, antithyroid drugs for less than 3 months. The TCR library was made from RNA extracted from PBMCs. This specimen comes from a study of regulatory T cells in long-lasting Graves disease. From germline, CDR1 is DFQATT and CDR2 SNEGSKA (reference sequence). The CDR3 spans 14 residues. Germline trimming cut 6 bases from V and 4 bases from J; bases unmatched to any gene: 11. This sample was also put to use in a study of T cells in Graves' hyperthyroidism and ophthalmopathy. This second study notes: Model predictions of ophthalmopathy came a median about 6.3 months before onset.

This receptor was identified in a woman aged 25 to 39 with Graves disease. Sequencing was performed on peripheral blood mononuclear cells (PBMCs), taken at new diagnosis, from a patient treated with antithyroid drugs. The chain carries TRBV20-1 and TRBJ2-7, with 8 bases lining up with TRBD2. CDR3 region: CSAVPAGVQYEQYF. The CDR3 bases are TGCAGTGCCGTGCCAGCGGGAGTTCAGTACGAGCAGTACTTC.